The clone carrying this T cell receptor (beta chain) was recorded at least ten times. What it recognizes is unknown. Trimming removed 3 bases from V and 4 bases from J, with 9 bases in between. The CDR3 has 13 residues. Looked up from germline, CDR1 is SEHNR and CDR2 is FQNEAQ (reference sequence). The memory fraction was CD4+CD45RO+CD25- cells. Semi-nested PCR with Nested Universal Primer A followed constant-region reverse priming of full-length variable regions. TCRdb passed the 5' RACE reads through MiXCR, listing each CDR3 protein once. This table has approximately 60,000 distinct CDR3 sequences, roughly 28% appearing once. Study-wide points: The TCR gene usage of tumor memory CD4+ T cells clustered together with blood and lymph node memory CD4+ cells and with lymph node naive CD4+ cells. Greatest tumor Treg TCR overlap was with tumor naive CD4+ cells.

The specimen sequenced was tumor-infiltrating memory CD4+ T cells sorted from the breast tumor. The subset denotes: memory CD4+ T cells, CD4+CD45RO+CD25-. The clonotype comes from a female donor with breast cancer. J is TRBJ1-2 and V is TRBV7-9, with D maybe TRBD1 (5 bases). CDR3 region: CASSLGTGYGYTF. CDR3 nucleotide sequence: TGTGCCAGCAGCTTGGGGACCGGCTATGGCTACACCTTC.